This T cell receptor (beta chain) is drawn from a study of a mutant IDH1 vaccine in newly diagnosed glioma. About the study: The start of vaccination came 4-6 weeks after radiotherapy alone, or with temozolomide cycles.

This CDR3 comprises 18 residues. Per the germline V gene, CDR1 is SGHRS and CDR2 is YFSETQ. The germline V and J ends were trimmed by 3 bases and 2 bases, with 18 bases remaining between them. Some clones are missing from TCRdb's copy, which holds only in-frame ones; the method was immunoSEQ multiplex PCR. The sample carries about 40,000 clones, 65% to 85% recorded once. The study's findings and limits: Vaccine-induced immune responses occurred in roughly 93% of patients. Alterations occurring in top peripheral T cell clonotypes seemed unrelated to pseudoprogression.

Specified time point: week 11, during vaccination. A 20-mer mutant IDH1 peptide at 300 ug was injected subcutaneously with topical imiquimod. A note on this clone: Its antigen is unidentified.

The rearrangement joins TRBV5-1 to TRBJ2-6; a weak D match, TRBD1 (5 bases). This sample comprised PBMCs, obtained from a glioma patient whose treatment included an IDH1 peptide vaccine. The sequence was collected from a man aged 40-50 years with glioma. Here the CDR3 reads CASSSLDRNEAGANVLTF. The CDR3 nucleotides read TGCGCCAGCAGCTCACTCGACAGAAACGAAGCTGGGGCCAACGTCCTGACTTTC.